These 32 T cell receptor beta chains originate from one sample sequenced in a study of cytomegalovirus exposure and HLA in healthy donors. This PCR relied on a set of 60 Vbeta primers and 13 Jbeta primers. Measured with immunoSEQ multiplex PCR; TCRdb has only the in-frame clones, and not every one. This listing includes about 170,000 clones. The sequenced material came from PBMCs. These receptors originate from a woman aged 60-75 years in good health and CMV-seronegative.

The V and J genes are TRBV7-2 and TRBJ1-2; D is unresolved. Per the germline V gene, CDR1 is SGHTA and CDR2 is FQGNSA. CDR3 size: 12 residues. V shed 2 bases and J shed 4 bases, with 5 bases lying between them. The CDR3 DNA reads TGTGCCAGCAGCTTATCCAGCTATGGCTACACCTTC. Translated, it gives CASSLSSYGYTF.

The rearrangement joins TRBV5-4 to TRBJ2-7, with 9 nucleotides matching TRBD2. CDR3 length: 14 amino acids. V shed 5 bases, J shed 4 bases, and the junction held 7 bases outside the gene matches. Germline V gene sequence: CDR1 SGHNT, CDR2 YYREEE (reference sequence). The CDR3 DNA reads TGTGCCAGCAGGTCTAGCGGGACTAGGTACGAGCAGTACTTC. This gives the protein CASRSSGTRYEQYF.

The rearrangement joins TRBV10-2 to TRBJ2-7; 8 bases fit TRBD2. J lost 2 bases, V lost 1 base, and 7 bases had no gene match. CDR1 and CDR2 from the germline V gene are WSHSY and SAAADI. CDR3 length: 16 residues. CDR3: CASSELETGLAYEQYF. DNA for the CDR3: TGCGCCAGCAGTGAGTTGGAGACGGGACTAGCCTACGAGCAGTACTTC.

V is TRBV7-9 and J is TRBJ1-1, with a weak D call TRBD1 (6 bases). CDR3 length equals 16 residues. CDR1 is SEHNR, CDR2 FQNEAQ, per germline (reference sequence). V lost 6 bases and J 5 bases, leaving 22 bases between the germline ends. The CDR3: CASRPGQPGSGTEAFF. The CDR3 bases are TGTGCCAGCAGACCAGGACAGCCGGGCTCGGGAACTGAAGCTTTCTTT.

This chain joins TRBV5-4 and TRBJ1-2, with 8 positions matching TRBD1. Germline loops: CDR1 SGHNT, CDR2 YYREEE (reference sequence). J gave up 5 bases and V 4 bases, and 10 bases lay outside the gene matches. This CDR3 comprises 15 residues. DNA of the CDR3: TGTGCCAGCAGCGGTCGGACAGGGTTTGTTTATGGCTACACCTTC. Translation: CASSGRTGFVYGYTF.

V is TRBV25-1 and J is TRBJ2-7; 9 positions match TRBD1. With V trimmed by 5 bases and J by 6 bases, 8 bases remained unmatched. Germline lookup yields CDR1 MGHDK and CDR2 SYGVNS. CDR3 length: 14 residues. For the CDR3, the DNA is TGTGCCAGCAGTATGGGACAGGGTAACTGCGAGCAGTACTTC. Translation: CASSMGQGNCEQYF.

V and J are TRBV6-5 and TRBJ1-2, with no clear D. Germline V gives CDR1 MNHEY, CDR2 SVGAGI. The CDR3 is made up of 13 amino acids. The germline V and J ends were trimmed by 2 bases and 1 base, with 5 bases remaining between them. The CDR3 is CASSYDINYGYTF. The CDR3 DNA reads as TGTGCCAGCAGTTACGACATTAACTATGGCTACACCTTC.

The rearrangement joins TRBV7-9 to TRBJ2-3; TRBD2 agrees at 7 bases. Germline CDR1 reads SEHNR; CDR2 reads FQNEAQ (reference sequence). Unmatched junction bases numbered 9, after V lost 0 bases and J lost 6 bases. This CDR3 spans 16 amino acids. CDR3: CASSLALAAGGDTQYF. CDR3 nucleotide sequence: TGTGCCAGCAGCTTAGCGCTAGCGGCCGGTGGGGATACGCAGTATTTT.

Here the CDR3 reads CASSFSPSPGRGGNEKLFF. Here the CDR3 DNA reads TGCGCCAGCAGCTTCTCCCCCTCTCCAGGGAGGGGGGGTAATGAAAAACTGTTTTTT. The chain is built from TRBV5-1 and TRBJ1-4; possibly TRBD1 for D (6 bases). Germline CDR1 SGHRS, CDR2 YFSETQ. V was trimmed by 2 bases and J by 4 bases, leaving 24 bases between them. The CDR3 spans 19 residues.

This rearrangement joins TRBV7-9 to TRBJ1-6; D remains ambiguous. Germline values: CDR1 SEHNR, CDR2 FQNEAQ (reference sequence). The CDR3 length is 16 residues. Trimming stripped 0 bases from V and 5 bases from J, with 11 bases between. The CDR3, as DNA: TGTGCCAGCAGCTTAGCGTCGGGAGAGAATAATTCACCCCTCCACTTT. Protein sequence: CASSLASGENNSPLHF.

The chain carries TRBV11-3 and TRBJ2-1; tentatively, D is TRBD2 (6 bases). The CDR3 extends over 16 amino acids. CDR1 is SGHNT, CDR2 YENEEA, per germline. Trimming shortened V by 0 bases and J by 2 bases, and 11 bases separated the two germline ends. The CDR3 sequence is CASSLERGNAYNEQFF. As DNA, the CDR3 is TGTGCCAGCAGCTTAGAACGGGGGAATGCCTACAATGAGCAGTTCTTC.

The chain couples TRBV11-2 to TRBJ1-1; D perhaps matches TRBD1 (5 bases). Between the trimmed V and J ends, which lost 0 bases and 10 bases, there was a span of 9 bases. The germline V gene has CDR1 SGHAT and CDR2 FQNNGV. This CDR3 is built from 12 residues. CDR3 sequence (DNA): TGTGCCAGCAGCTTAGACCGGAGGGGAGCTTTCTTT. Its translation: CASSLDRRGAFF.

The rearrangement uses TRBV5-4 and TRBJ1-6; D ambiguous. The CDR3 spans 14 residues. V lost 2 bases and J lost 6, with 9 bases in between. Germline assignment: CDR1 SGHNT and CDR2 YYREEE (reference sequence). The CDR3 DNA reads TGTGCCAGCAGCTTACGGTCCCTTAATTCACCCCTCCACTTT. It codes for CASSLRSLNSPLHF.

The V and J genes are TRBV7-8 and TRBJ1-2; D unclear. V gave up 0 bases and J gave up 1 base, with 15 bases separating them. CDR1 SGHVS and CDR2 FQNEAQ come from the germline V gene. The CDR3 loop spans 17 amino acids. DNA of the CDR3: TGTGCCAGCAGCTTAGCGGGCAGGCAGACCTTTAACTATGGCTACACCTTC. Protein: CASSLAGRQTFNYGYTF.

The chain has TRBV5-1 and TRBJ2-7; the D gene is possibly TRBD2 (5 bases). The CDR3 consists of 14 residues. The ends were cut back, 4 bases at V and 2 bases at J, with 13 bases in the middle. Germline CDR1 reads SGHRS; CDR2 reads YFSETQ. The CDR3 nucleotides are TGCGCCAGCAGCCGCGAGGGCGCCGCCTACGAGCAGTACTTC. It encodes CASSREGAAYEQYF.

This chain connects TRBV5-1 to TRBJ2-1; D is unclear. In germline, CDR1 is SGHRS, CDR2 YFSETQ. The CDR3 sequence is 13 residues long. With 4 bases removed from V and 0 bases from J, the gap between germline ends came to 5 bases. The CDR3 DNA is TGCGCCAGCAGCGAGGCCTCCTACAATGAGCAGTTCTTC. This encodes CASSEASYNEQFF.

The chain joins TRBV6-1 to TRBJ1-2, with 7 bases matching TRBD1. Germline trimming cut 2 bases from V and 4 bases from J; bases unmatched to any gene: 4. Germline-derived CDR1 and CDR2 are MNHNS and SASEGT. CDR3 length: 14 amino acids. This chain's CDR3 is CASSESSGGYGYTF. Here the CDR3 DNA reads TGTGCCAGCAGTGAATCGTCAGGGGGCTATGGCTACACCTTC.

The chain carries TRBV30 and TRBJ2-7; 15 bases fit TRBD2. Germline CDR1 GTSNPN, CDR2 SVGIG (reference sequence). The CDR3 length is 16 residues. The V segment lost 5 bases and the J segment 4 bases; nucleotides outside the gene matches: 9. In nucleotides, the CDR3 is TGTGCCTGGCCCGGGACTAGCGGGAGGAAGGGGTACGAGCAGTACTTC. The encoded protein is CAWPGTSGRKGYEQYF.

The chain joins TRBV27 to TRBJ1-5; perhaps TRBD1 as D (5 bases). CDR1 is MNHEY, CDR2 SMNVEV, per germline (reference sequence). The V end lost 5 bases, the J end lost 0 bases, and 11 bases lay between the germline ends. This CDR3 has 15 amino acids. The CDR3 bases are TGTGCCAGCAGTCTCGCTCAGGGTAGCAATCAGCCCCAGCATTTT. Protein product: CASSLAQGSNQPQHF.

The chain joins TRBV5-4 to TRBJ2-7; TRBD1 matches 12 bases. CDR1 SGHNT and CDR2 YYREEE come from the germline V gene (reference sequence). With 4 bases clipped from V and 5 bases from J, the junction kept 10 bases outside the gene matches. The CDR3 spans 16 residues. The CDR3 loop is CASSGLLGTGGHEQYF. The DNA for the CDR3 is TGTGCCAGCAGCGGACTCCTCGGGACAGGGGGCCACGAGCAGTACTTC.

The chain combines TRBV29-1 with TRBJ1-2; a weak D match, TRBD1 (6 bases). V was shortened by 7 bases and J by 6 bases, with 15 bases between the two germline ends. Germline assignment: CDR1 SQVTM and CDR2 ANQGSEA. The CDR3 has 12 amino acids. Here the CDR3 DNA reads TGCAGCGCTCTGGGGGACAAGGATGGCTACACCTTC. Its translation: CSALGDKDGYTF.

V usage is TRBV7-3 and J usage is TRBJ2-2; weak D call: TRBD2 (6 bases). The CDR3 spans 19 residues. Between the trimmed V and J ends, which lost 2 bases and 1 base, there was a span of 20 bases. CDR1 is SGHTA and CDR2 is FQGTGA in the germline V gene. The CDR3 DNA is TGTGCCAGCAGCTTAGGTTACCCCGGGGGACGCGTGAACACCGGGGAGCTGTTTTTT. This codes for CASSLGYPGGRVNTGELFF.

This chain uses TRBV5-6 with TRBJ1-5; 8 positions agree with TRBD1. The CDR3 covers 17 residues. Germline CDR1 SGHDT, CDR2 YYEEEE. J was trimmed by 2 bases and V by 4 bases; bases with no gene match: 11. This CDR3 is CASSRTGGGWGNQPQHF. The CDR3 coding sequence is TGTGCCAGCAGCCGAACAGGGGGGGGCTGGGGCAATCAGCCCCAGCATTTT.

The chain combines TRBV7-9 with TRBJ2-1; 9 bases fit TRBD1. CDR1 and CDR2 from the germline V gene are SEHNR and FQNEAQ (reference sequence). V shed 4 bases, J shed 2 bases, and the junction held 9 bases outside the gene matches. The CDR3 totals 17 residues. CDR3 in amino acids: CASSSLYRGLTYNEQFF. The CDR3 DNA reads as TGTGCCAGCAGCTCCCTTTACAGGGGGCTAACCTACAATGAGCAGTTCTTC.

The chain joins TRBV5-1 to TRBJ1-1; D is unresolved. The ends were cut back, 4 bases at V and 7 bases at J, with 11 bases in the middle. Germline lookup yields CDR1 SGHRS and CDR2 YFSETQ. The CDR3 has 12 residues. CDR3 loop: CASSTGRFEAFF. As DNA, the CDR3 is TGCGCCAGCAGCACCGGTCGTTTTGAAGCTTTCTTT.

V usage is TRBV7-6 and J usage is TRBJ2-3; 7 nucleotides agree with TRBD1. The J segment lost 2 bases and the V segment lost 5 bases, leaving 4 bases of the junction unmatched. Germline V gives CDR1 SGHVS, CDR2 FNYEAQ. The length of the CDR3 is 14 residues. In DNA, the CDR3 is TGTGCCAGCAGCCCGGGGACAGCCACAGATACGCAGTATTTT. Translating gives CASSPGTATDTQYF.

The chain recombines TRBV4-3 with TRBJ2-5, with 8 bases lining up with TRBD1. The CDR3 loop spans 15 amino acids. With V trimmed by 2 bases and J by 5 bases, 7 bases remained unmatched. Germline V gene sequence: CDR1 LGHNA, CDR2 YSLEER. The CDR3 loop reads CASSQITGTGETQYF. DNA for the CDR3: TGCGCCAGCAGCCAAATTACCGGGACAGGTGAGACCCAGTACTTC.

The rearrangement uses TRBV9 and TRBJ2-7, with TRBD1 matching 9 bases. This CDR3 is 15 amino acids long. From germline, CDR1 is SGDLS and CDR2 YYNGEE. The V gene end was trimmed by 0 bases and the J gene end by 1 base; junction bases not matched to a gene: 2. The CDR3 is CASSVGGTGSYEQYF. DNA for the CDR3: TGTGCCAGCAGCGTAGGGGGGACAGGGTCCTACGAGCAGTACTTC.

The rearrangement links TRBV12-5 to TRBJ1-1, with no clear D. The CDR3 has 12 residues. The V end was cut by 0 bases, the J end by 10 bases, with 9 bases between. Germline CDR1 is LGHNT and CDR2 is FRNRAP. Written as DNA, the CDR3 is TGTGCTAGTGGTTTGGTGAGAACGCGAGCTTTCTTT. It codes for CASGLVRTRAFF.

The gene calls are TRBV5-6 and TRBJ2-3, with 9 nucleotides matching TRBD2. This CDR3 spans 15 amino acids. J lost 4 bases, V lost 4 bases, and 7 bases had no gene match. The germline gives CDR1 SGHDT, CDR2 YYEEEE. The CDR3 spells CASSGAGGSSDTQYF. In DNA, the CDR3 is TGTGCCAGCAGCGGAGCGGGGGGTAGTTCAGATACGCAGTATTTT.

This chain uses TRBV5-4 with TRBJ2-1; D possibly corresponds to TRBD2 (6 bases). V lost 0 bases to trimming and J lost 7 bases, with 17 bases between them. The CDR3 has 16 residues. Germline V gene data show CDR1 as SGHNT and CDR2 as YYREEE (reference sequence). Here the CDR3 DNA reads TGTGCCAGCAGCTTGGGGTTCGGGGAGGTCAAGAATGAGCAGTTCTTC. Amino acid sequence: CASSLGFGEVKNEQFF.

The CDR3, as DNA: TGTGCCAGCAACCGGGACAGGGGCACAGATACGCAGTATTTT. Amino acid sequence: CASNRDRGTDTQYF. The gene calls are TRBV6-1 and TRBJ2-3, with 9 bases matching TRBD1. V lost 7 bases, J lost 1 base, and 3 bases stayed unmatched. Germline V gives CDR1 MNHNS, CDR2 SASEGT. CDR3 length: 14 residues.